This TCR beta chain was captured in a study of T cells after yellow fever vaccination. Findings of the study overall: Detected again after the booster were most primary-vaccination clones, at 96% CD4 and 88% CD8.

V trimming: 0 bases; J trimming: 8 bases; junction bases outside the gene matches: 5. The germline V gene encodes CDR1 SGHRS and CDR2 YFSETQ. The CDR3 runs 14 residues. In this sample, this clonotype turned up many times. Its antigen is still unknown. TCRdb ran MiXCR on the 5' RACE reads and lists one entry per CDR3 protein. The data hold approximately 250,000 distinct CDR3 sequences, with 6.7% observed a single time. The sample in question was CD4+ T cells sorted from PBMCs, obtained on the day of the yellow fever booster vaccination. This receptor was taken from a man aged 25 to 40 who received the YFV17D yellow fever vaccine. V is TRBV5-1 and J is TRBJ2-4, with 7 bases aligning to TRBD1. This CDR3 reads CASSLEGAIDIQYF. For the CDR3, the DNA is TGCGCCAGCAGCTTGGAGGGGGCAATTGACATTCAGTACTTC.